This T cell receptor (beta chain) appears in the sequencing data of a study of shared clonotypes between healthy human individuals. Study-wide context: The study used three CD4 naive, three CD4 memory, two CD8 naive and one CD8 memory plate per donor. Overall study findings and caveats: Non-shared clonotypes had lower generation probabilities than those shared by all four donors. Naive subsets typically showed greater estimated richness than memory subsets.

Replicate PCRs for sorted subsets used 200 ng DNA; this equaled 30,000 to 35,000 T cell genomes. Data came from immunoSEQ multiplex PCR; TCRdb stores just in-frame clones and leaves some out. Of 600,000 to 800,000 clones listed, 72% are singletons. This clone was detected ten times or more. The antigen remains unidentified. Germline V gene sequence: CDR1 LGHNA, CDR2 YNFKEQ. V shed 0 bases and J shed 7 bases, with 22 bases lying between them. This CDR3 is 17 amino acids long. The source of this sequence is a woman younger than 45 in good health. The sequenced sample was memory CD4+ T cells sorted from blood. Subset here: CD45RA-negative fraction. V and J are TRBV4-2 and TRBJ2-7; possibly TRBD2 for D (6 bases). The CDR3 DNA is TGTGCCAGCAGCCAAGATACCCCACAGTGGCTTGGGGGGGAGCAGTACTTC. This sequence encodes CASSQDTPQWLGGEQYF.